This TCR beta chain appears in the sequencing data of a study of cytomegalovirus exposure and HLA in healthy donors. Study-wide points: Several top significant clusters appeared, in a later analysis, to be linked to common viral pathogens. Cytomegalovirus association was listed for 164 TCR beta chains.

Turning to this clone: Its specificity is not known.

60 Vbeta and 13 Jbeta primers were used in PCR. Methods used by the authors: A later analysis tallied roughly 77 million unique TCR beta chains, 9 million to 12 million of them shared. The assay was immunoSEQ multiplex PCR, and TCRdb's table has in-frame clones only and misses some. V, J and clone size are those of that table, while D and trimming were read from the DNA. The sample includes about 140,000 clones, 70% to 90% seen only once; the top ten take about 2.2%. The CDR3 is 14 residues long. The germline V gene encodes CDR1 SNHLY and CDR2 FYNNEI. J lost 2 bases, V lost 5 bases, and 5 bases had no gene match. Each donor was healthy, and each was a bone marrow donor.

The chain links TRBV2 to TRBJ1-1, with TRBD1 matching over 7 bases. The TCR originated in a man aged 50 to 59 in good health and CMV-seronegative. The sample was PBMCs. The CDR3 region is CASSRQGLNTEAFF. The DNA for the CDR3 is TGTGCCAGCAGTCGACAGGGCCTCAACACTGAAGCTTTCTTT.